These T cell receptor beta chains were read from a single sample in a study of T cells in Graves' hyperthyroidism and ophthalmopathy. From the multiplex PCR reads, TCRdb called clonotypes with MiXCR, one entry per CDR3 protein. This table has hundreds of thousands of distinct CDR3 sequences, 14% to 15% appearing once. Sequenced input: blood. These receptors all stem from a woman in her thirties or forties with Graves' ophthalmopathy. CDR3s include the opening cysteine and the closing phenylalanine or tryptophan. Fields, in order: J gene, V gene, CDR3 protein.

J gene: TRBJ1-5; V gene: TRBV20-1; CDR3 protein: CSAITGDQPQHF
J gene: TRBJ2-7; V gene: TRBV6-1; CDR3 protein: CASSEARSYEQYF
J gene: TRBJ1-3; V gene: TRBV28; CDR3 protein: CASSGTVPSSGNTIYF
J gene: TRBJ2-2; V gene: TRBV18; CDR3 protein: CASSPLRTGELFF
J gene: TRBJ1-1; V gene: TRBV30; CDR3 protein: CAWSGHTNTEAFF
J gene: TRBJ2-7; V gene: TRBV20-1; CDR3 protein: CSARDYRAYEQYF
J gene: TRBJ2-7; V gene: TRBV11-2; CDR3 protein: CASSLDRDRGTYEQYF
J gene: TRBJ2-2; V gene: TRBV9; CDR3 protein: CASSVVAGGNTGELFF
J gene: TRBJ2-5; V gene: TRBV7-2; CDR3 protein: CASSQRIPETQYF
J gene: TRBJ1-1; V gene: TRBV6-5; CDR3 protein: CASRAGRNTEAFF
J gene: TRBJ1-5; V gene: TRBV28; CDR3 protein: CASSRQIGNQPQHF
J gene: TRBJ2-7; V gene: TRBV27; CDR3 protein: CASSEGFGSSSYEQYF
J gene: TRBJ2-5; V gene: TRBV18; CDR3 protein: CASSPRDKETQYF
J gene: TRBJ2-2; V gene: TRBV6-5; CDR3 protein: CASSYTRLAGAGGELFF
J gene: TRBJ1-3; V gene: TRBV29-1; CDR3 protein: CSVEDQRGPNTIYF
J gene: TRBJ2-7; V gene: TRBV24-1; CDR3 protein: CATSDGPMAEQYF
J gene: TRBJ1-1; V gene: TRBV12-3/TRBV12-4; CDR3 protein: CASRRNRGATEAFF
J gene: TRBJ1-1; V gene: TRBV28; CDR3 protein: CASGLGQLNTEAFF
J gene: TRBJ1-2; V gene: TRBV7-9; CDR3 protein: CASSFQQIFYGYTF
J gene: TRBJ2-7; V gene: TRBV30; CDR3 protein: CAWTSEREGTYEQYF
J gene: TRBJ2-5; V gene: TRBV6-1; CDR3 protein: CASSPEKTQYF
J gene: TRBJ2-2; V gene: TRBV2; CDR3 protein: CASSVYAGELFF
J gene: TRBJ1-1; V gene: TRBV30; CDR3 protein: CAFRGSVNTEAFF